What follows is one TCR beta chain and its context. TCRdb analysed the 5' RACE reads with MiXCR anew, one entry per CDR3 protein. Among 300,000 to 400,000 distinct CDR3 sequences listed, about 10% were seen once. The sample comes from a study of identical twins. The CDR3 totals 15 residues. Germline V gene lookup returns CDR1 SGDLS and CDR2 YYNGEE. Trimming took off 4 bases at V and 0 bases at J, with 11 bases between the two ends. The sample was naive T cells sorted from blood. The clonotype comes from a woman between 45 and 65 years old in good health. This chain links TRBV9 with TRBJ1-5; the D is unclear. The CDR3 DNA reads TGTGCCAGCAGCCCCCACGAATTTAGCAATCAGCCCCAGCATTTT. The encoded protein is CASSPHEFSNQPQHF.